This passage covers 21 T cell receptor beta chains from one sample sequenced in a study of technical replicates of blood from a handful of donors. This table comes from immunoSEQ multiplex PCR, and its TCRdb copy is limited to in-frame clones, with some not included. The table lists 60,000 to 90,000 clones, almost 98% of them singletons. Source material: T cells isolated from PBMCs. These receptors were taken from a human donor in good health.

The V and J genes are TRBV5-1 and TRBJ1-2; D perhaps matches TRBD1 (6 bases). V dropped 2 bases and J dropped 6 bases, with 8 bases sitting between them. Germline V CDR1 and CDR2: SGHRS, YFSETQ. The CDR3 runs to 12 residues. The CDR3 DNA reads TGCGCCAGCAGCTTTGGGGGCGATGGCTACACCTTC. This sequence encodes CASSFGGDGYTF.

The chain carries TRBV15 and TRBJ2-3; D is perhaps TRBD1 (6 bases). V lost 3 bases, J lost 0 bases, and 13 bases lay in between. The CDR3 totals 16 residues. Germline V lookup: CDR1 LNHNV, CDR2 YYDKDF (reference sequence). CDR3 loop: CATSSMGQGSTDTQYF. In DNA form, the CDR3 reads TGTGCCACCAGCAGTATGGGTCAGGGGAGCACAGATACGCAGTATTTT.

The chain uses TRBV28 and TRBJ1-5; a weak D match, TRBD1 (5 bases). The CDR3 has 14 residues. V was cut by 8 bases and J by 3 bases, with 14 bases left in between. Germline CDR1 reads MDHEN; CDR2 reads SYDVKM. CDR3 loop: CASWYRSHNQPQHF. In DNA, the CDR3 is TGTGCCAGCTGGTACAGGAGTCACAATCAGCCCCAGCATTTT.

The chain carries TRBV27 and TRBJ1-2; D not certain. The CDR3 runs to 12 residues. Germline-derived CDR1 and CDR2 are MNHEY and SMNVEV (reference sequence). Trimming removed 8 bases from V and 6 bases from J, with 13 bases in between. CDR3 sequence: CASSEGRNGYTF. CDR3 coding DNA: TGTGCCAGCTCGGAGGGTCGGAATGGCTACACCTTC.

The CDR3 loop reads CAWRDRTNEQYF. CDR3 bases: TGTGCCTGGAGGGACAGGACGAACGAGCAGTACTTC. V is TRBV30 and J is TRBJ2-7; 7 bases fit TRBD1. This CDR3 comprises 12 residues. With V trimmed by 3 bases and J by 5 bases, 4 bases remained unmatched. In germline, CDR1 is GTSNPN, CDR2 SVGIG (reference sequence).

This chain links TRBV29-1 with TRBJ2-1; 8 bases align to TRBD2. Germline V gene data show CDR1 as SQVTM and CDR2 as ANQGSEA. The CDR3 contains 14 residues. After removal of 3 bases from V and 9 bases from J, the junction contained 10 bases not matched to a gene. The CDR3 region is CSVEGGRSKAEQFF. CDR3 coding DNA: TGCAGCGTTGAGGGCGGGAGGTCCAAGGCTGAGCAGTTCTTC.

J is TRBJ2-1 and V is TRBV5-1, with 8 bases identical to TRBD1. The germline CDR1 and CDR2 sequences are SGHRS and YFSETQ. The V and J ends lost 0 bases and 14 bases, in that order; junction bases with no gene match: 7. The CDR3 runs to 13 residues. The DNA of the CDR3 is TGCGCCAGCAGCTTGGAGAAGACGACAGGGGAGTTCTTC. Amino acids: CASSLEKTTGEFF.

This sequence joins TRBV28 and TRBJ1-2; the match to TRBD1 covers 9 bases. The V and J ends lost 5 bases and 6 bases, in that order; junction bases with no gene match: 7. CDR3 length: 14 residues. The germline V gene has CDR1 MDHEN and CDR2 SYDVKM. The CDR3 region is CASSLGQGRDGYTF. The CDR3 region has the DNA TGTGCCAGCAGTCTGGGACAGGGTAGGGATGGCTACACCTTC.

This clone was seen just once. The rearrangement links TRBV10-3 to TRBJ1-1; TRBD1 might be the D (5 bases). CDR3 length equals 15 residues. The germline V and J ends were trimmed by 4 bases and 1 base, with 13 bases remaining between them. CDR1 ENHRY and CDR2 SYGVKD come from the germline V gene. The CDR3 sequence: CAISARQTENTEAFF. CDR3 coding DNA: TGTGCCATCAGTGCGAGACAGACCGAGAACACTGAAGCTTTCTTT.

Written as DNA, the CDR3 is TGCGCCAGCAGCTCCATGGAACAGGGGGGCTATGGCTACACCTTC. This codes for CASSSMEQGGYGYTF. V is TRBV5-1 and J is TRBJ1-2, with TRBD1 matching 8 bases. There are 15 residues in the CDR3. The germline CDR1 and CDR2 sequences are SGHRS and YFSETQ. V was clipped by 3 bases and J by 4 bases; unmatched bases: 8.

V gene TRBV5-1 combines with J gene TRBJ1-5, with no clear D. V lost 0 bases, J lost 5 bases, and 9 bases lay in between. The CDR3 has 14 amino acids. Germline CDR1 is SGHRS and CDR2 is YFSETQ. The CDR3 DNA follows: TGCGCCAGCAGCTTGGATTCACACGATCAGCCCCAGCATTTT. Translated, it gives CASSLDSHDQPQHF.

The CDR3 reads CAREDRLTDTQYF. The CDR3 DNA is TGTGCCAGGGAAGACAGACTCACAGATACGCAGTATTTT. The chain carries TRBV2 and TRBJ2-3; D is perhaps TRBD1 (5 bases). This CDR3 comprises 13 residues. V shed 9 bases and J shed 2 bases, with 12 bases lying between them. The germline CDR1 and CDR2 sequences are SNHLY and FYNNEI.

The chain uses TRBV14 and TRBJ2-5, with D possibly being TRBD1 (5 bases). The CDR3 loop spans 16 amino acids. The V gene lost 3 bases and the J gene lost 3 bases, with 17 bases spanning the gap. Germline CDR1 SGHDN, CDR2 FVKESK. The CDR3 loop is CASSQGRSDTKETQYF. The CDR3 DNA is TGTGCCAGCAGCCAGGGGCGGTCGGACACCAAAGAGACCCAGTACTTC.

CDR3 sequence (DNA): TGTGCCAGCAGCTCTTTCAAGGGGTCCTCCTACGAGCAGTACTTC. This encodes CASSSFKGSSYEQYF. The rearrangement joins TRBV7-9 to TRBJ2-7; the D gene is possibly TRBD1 (5 bases). This CDR3 spans 15 amino acids. Germline CDR1 SEHNR, CDR2 FQNEAQ (reference sequence). V gave up 4 bases and J gave up 0 bases, with 13 bases separating them. Full variable domain (outside the CDR3, taken from reference TRBV7-9 and TRBJ2-7): DTGVSQNPRHKITKRGQNVTFRCDPISEHNRLYWYRQTLGQGPEFLTYFQNEAQLEKSRLLSDRFSAERPKGSFSTLEIQRTEQGDSAMYLCASSSFKGSSYEQYFGPGTRLTVT.

The CDR3 DNA reads as TGTGCCAGCAGCTTGGGGGGACAGGGCGGCAATCAGCCCCAGCATTTT. Its translation is CASSLGGQGGNQPQHF. This chain connects TRBV5-4 to TRBJ1-5; the match to TRBD1 covers 9 bases. The germline gives CDR1 SGHNT, CDR2 YYREEE (reference sequence). The trim removed 0 bases at V and 2 bases at J, leaving 3 bases unmatched. This CDR3 has 16 residues.

J is TRBJ1-2 and V is TRBV6-6; a possible D gene is TRBD1 (5 bases). Between the trimmed V and J ends, which lost 1 base and 4 bases, there was a span of 13 bases. This CDR3 has 15 residues. Germline CDR1 MNHNY, CDR2 SVGAGI (reference sequence). This chain's CDR3 is CASSYYEQAPYGYTF. The DNA of the CDR3 is TGTGCCAGCAGTTACTACGAACAGGCTCCCTATGGCTACACCTTC.

The chain couples TRBV6-6 to TRBJ1-1; D gene uncertain. The V end lost 7 bases, the J end lost 1 base, and 10 bases lay between the germline ends. The CDR3 covers 13 residues. The V gene's germline CDR1 is MNHNY and CDR2 SVGAGI (reference sequence). CDR3: CASTLIRNTEAFF. CDR3 nucleotide sequence: TGTGCCAGCACCCTAATACGGAACACTGAAGCTTTCTTT.

CDR3 amino acids: CASISGGADGTDTQYF. The CDR3 nucleotides read TGTGCCAGCATCTCGGGGGGGGCGGATGGCACAGATACGCAGTATTTT. The chain carries TRBV28 and TRBJ2-3, with TRBD2 identical over 8 bases. CDR1 MDHEN and CDR2 SYDVKM come from the germline V gene. The length of the CDR3 is 16 residues. V lost 7 bases, J lost 1 base, and 10 bases stayed unmatched.

The chain joins TRBV6-6 to TRBJ2-7, with D tentatively TRBD1 (6 bases). The CDR3 has 12 amino acids. Germline V lookup: CDR1 MNHNY, CDR2 SVGAGI (reference sequence). V was cut by 7 bases and J by 6 bases, with 13 bases left in between. The CDR3 DNA reads TGTGCCAGCAAAGCACAGGGCCTCGAGCAGTACTTC. Encoded protein: CASKAQGLEQYF.

This chain uses TRBV9 with TRBJ1-4, with 8 bases fitting TRBD1. Trimming cost V 0 bases and J 5 bases; bases outside gene matches: 3. CDR3 length equals 15 residues. Germline V lookup: CDR1 SGDLS, CDR2 YYNGEE. The CDR3 spells CASSVAGGVNEKLFF. CDR3 coding DNA: TGTGCCAGCAGCGTAGCAGGGGGCGTCAATGAAAAACTGTTTTTT.

The V gene is TRBV7-9, the J gene TRBJ2-5; TRBD2 agrees at 8 bases. CDR3 length equals 14 residues. V lost 7 bases to trimming and J lost 3 bases; unmatched junction nucleotides: 7. The germline CDR1 and CDR2 sequences are SEHNR and FQNEAQ (reference sequence). CDR3 region: CASIKFGGEETQYF. The CDR3, as DNA: TGTGCCAGCATCAAATTCGGGGGGGAAGAGACCCAGTACTTC.